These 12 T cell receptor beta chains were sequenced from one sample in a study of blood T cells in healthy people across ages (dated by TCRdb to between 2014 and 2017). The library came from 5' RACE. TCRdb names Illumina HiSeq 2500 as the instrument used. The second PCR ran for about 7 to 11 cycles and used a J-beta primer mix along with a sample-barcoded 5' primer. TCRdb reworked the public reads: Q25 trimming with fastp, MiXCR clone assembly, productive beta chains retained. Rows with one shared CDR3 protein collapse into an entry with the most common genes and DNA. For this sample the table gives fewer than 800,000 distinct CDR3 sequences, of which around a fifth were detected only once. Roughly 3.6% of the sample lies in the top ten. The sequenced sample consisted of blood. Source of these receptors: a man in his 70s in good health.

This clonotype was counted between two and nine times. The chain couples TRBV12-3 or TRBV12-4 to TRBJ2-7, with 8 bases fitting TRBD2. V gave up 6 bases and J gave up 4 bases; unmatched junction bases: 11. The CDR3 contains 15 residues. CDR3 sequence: CASSISGARRYEQYF. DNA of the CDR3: TGTGCCAGCAGCATTAGCGGGGCCCGTCGTTACGAGCAGTACTTC.

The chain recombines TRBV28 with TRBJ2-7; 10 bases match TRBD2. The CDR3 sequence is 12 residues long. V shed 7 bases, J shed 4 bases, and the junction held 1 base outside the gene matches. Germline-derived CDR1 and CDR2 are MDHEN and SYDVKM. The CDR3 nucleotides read TGTGCCAGCAAGCGGGAGGGATACGAGCAGTACTTC. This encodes CASKREGYEQYF.

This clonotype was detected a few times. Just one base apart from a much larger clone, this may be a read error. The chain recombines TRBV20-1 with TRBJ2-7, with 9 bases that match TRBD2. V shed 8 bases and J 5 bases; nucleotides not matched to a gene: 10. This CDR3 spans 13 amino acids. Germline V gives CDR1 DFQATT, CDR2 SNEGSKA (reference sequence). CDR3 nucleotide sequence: TGCAGTACTCGAGCGGGAGGTATCGACGAGCAGTACTTC. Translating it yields CSTRAGGIDEQYF.

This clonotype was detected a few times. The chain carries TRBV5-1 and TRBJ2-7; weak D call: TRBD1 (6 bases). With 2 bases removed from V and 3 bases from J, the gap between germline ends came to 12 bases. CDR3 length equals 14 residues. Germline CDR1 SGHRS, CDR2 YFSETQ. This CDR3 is CASSLSGVDYEQYF. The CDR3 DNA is TGCGCCAGCAGCTTATCAGGGGTGGACTACGAGCAGTACTTC.

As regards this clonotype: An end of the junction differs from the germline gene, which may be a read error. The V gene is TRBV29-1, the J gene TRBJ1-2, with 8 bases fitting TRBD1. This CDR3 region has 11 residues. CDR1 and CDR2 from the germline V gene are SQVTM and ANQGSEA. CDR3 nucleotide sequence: TGCAGCGTTTCCCGGGGACAGGAGCCTTACTTC. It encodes CSVSRGQEPYF.

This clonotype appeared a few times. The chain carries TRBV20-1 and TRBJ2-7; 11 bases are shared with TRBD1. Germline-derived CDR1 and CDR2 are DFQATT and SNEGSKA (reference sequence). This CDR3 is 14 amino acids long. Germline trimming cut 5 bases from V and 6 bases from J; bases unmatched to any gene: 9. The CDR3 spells CSAGQGQGASEQYF. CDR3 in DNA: TGCAGTGCTGGGCAAGGACAGGGGGCATCCGAGCAGTACTTC.

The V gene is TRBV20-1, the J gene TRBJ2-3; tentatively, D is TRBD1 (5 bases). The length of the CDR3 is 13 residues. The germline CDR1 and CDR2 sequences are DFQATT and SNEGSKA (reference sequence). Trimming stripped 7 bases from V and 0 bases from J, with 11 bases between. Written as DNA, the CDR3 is TGCAGTGGTTACAGGCCTAGCACAGATACGCAGTATTTT. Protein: CSGYRPSTDTQYF.

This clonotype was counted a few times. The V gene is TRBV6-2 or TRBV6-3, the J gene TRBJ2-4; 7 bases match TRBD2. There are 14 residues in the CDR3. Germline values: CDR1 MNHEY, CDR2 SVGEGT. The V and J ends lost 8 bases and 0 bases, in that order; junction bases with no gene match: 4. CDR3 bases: TGTGCCAGCTGGGAGGGTGGAGCCAAAAACATTCAGTACTTC. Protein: CASWEGGAKNIQYF.

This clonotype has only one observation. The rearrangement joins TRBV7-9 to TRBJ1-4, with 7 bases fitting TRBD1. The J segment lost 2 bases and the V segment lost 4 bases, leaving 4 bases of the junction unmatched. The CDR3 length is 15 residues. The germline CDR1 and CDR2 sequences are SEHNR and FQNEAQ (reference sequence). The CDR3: CASSSLTGTNEKLFF. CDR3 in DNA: TGTGCCAGCAGCTCTCTGACAGGGACTAATGAAAAACTGTTTTTT.

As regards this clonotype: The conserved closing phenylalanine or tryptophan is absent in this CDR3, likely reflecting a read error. The CDR3 DNA follows: TGCAGTGCTAGAGAAAGCGGCAGGGAGGATGAAGCTTTCTCT. The encoded protein is CSARESGREDEAFS. The genes are TRBV20-1 and TRBJ1-1; TRBD1 is a possible D gene (5 bases). Germline V CDR1 and CDR2: DFQATT, SNEGSKA (reference sequence). Trimming cost V 0 bases and J 7 bases, with 15 bases left between them. The CDR3 runs to 14 residues.

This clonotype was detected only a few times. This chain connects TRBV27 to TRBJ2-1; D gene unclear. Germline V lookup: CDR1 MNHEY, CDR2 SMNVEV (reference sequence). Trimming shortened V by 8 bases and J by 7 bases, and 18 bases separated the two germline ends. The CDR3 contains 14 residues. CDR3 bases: TGTGCCAGCGGTTCCGGGCTCCTCAGTAATGAGCAGTTCTTC. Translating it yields CASGSGLLSNEQFF.

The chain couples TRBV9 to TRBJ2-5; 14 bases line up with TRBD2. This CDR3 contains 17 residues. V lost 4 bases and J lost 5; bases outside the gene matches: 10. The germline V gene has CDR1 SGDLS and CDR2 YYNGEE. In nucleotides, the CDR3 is TGTGCCAGCAGCTCTGGACTAGCGGGAGGAGGGGAGGAGACCCAGTACTTC. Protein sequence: CASSSGLAGGGEETQYF.